This T cell receptor (beta chain) was captured by sequencing in a study of OX40 agonist ivuxolimab in advanced cancers. Sequenced by immunoSEQ multiplex PCR; TCRdb stores in-frame clones only, minus some. The sample holds 80,000 or so clones, about 83% seen once. Germline loops: CDR1 GTSNPN, CDR2 SVGIG (reference sequence). The CDR3 extends over 12 amino acids. V lost 3 bases and J lost 9, with 12 bases in between. The source of this sequence is an adult with an advanced solid tumor such as melanoma, head and neck, liver or kidney cancer. The material was CD4+ or CD8+ T cells sorted from blood, obtained in a trial of the OX40 agonist ivuxolimab. The J gene is TRBJ2-1, the V gene TRBV30; D not certain. The CDR3 DNA reads as TGTGCCTGGAGCTTTTCGTATAGTGAGCAGTTCTTC. Translating it yields CAWSFSYSEQFF.